Described below is a single T cell receptor beta chain sequence and its context. As yet, its antigen is unknown. Profiling relied on immunoSEQ multiplex PCR, and the TCRdb table lists in-frame clones only, not all of them. The sample consists of some 70,000 clones, over 80% of them appearing once. These data are taken from a study of radiation and T cells in renal cell carcinoma. Overall study context: Nephrectomy followed 15 Gy stereotactic body radiation by 4 weeks.

Time point specified: blood 2 weeks post-SBRT. Treatment: 15 Gy SBRT to primary tumor, nephrectomy 4 weeks later. Blood was sampled at baseline, 2 weeks and 4 weeks after SBRT. This CDR3 has 15 residues. V dropped 3 bases and J dropped 5; count of bases not matched to a gene: 6. Germline values: CDR1 KGHSH, CDR2 LQKENI. Notes on the study in general: From baseline, blood top tumor clonotypes peaked at 2 weeks post-radiation. Pretreatment tumor biopsies were lacking, so baseline clonotypes are unknown.

The chain links TRBV18 to TRBJ2-2, with 7 bases aligning to TRBD2. The origin of this receptor is a man in his 60s with renal cell carcinoma. The starting material was blood, obtained from a patient whose treatment included radiotherapy and nephrectomy. CDR3 residues: CASSPGAGRTGELFF. CDR3 in DNA: TGTGCCAGCTCACCGGGAGCGGGACGGACCGGGGAGCTGTTTTTT.